Sequencing of this T cell receptor beta chain was carried out in a study of long-term antiretroviral therapy in people with HIV. About the study: The immediate-ART recommendation dates to 2015, and the earliest samples predate it by about a decade. General study findings and limits: There were no data on ART adherence, viral resistance or therapy changes, a gap that limits inferences about post-ART repertoire changes. Pre-ART-expanded clones dominated the repertoire at all time points.

Looked up from germline, CDR1 is KGHSH and CDR2 is LQKENI. Trimming left V 3 bases short and J 8 bases short, with 8 bases between. The CDR3 has 12 residues. Concerning this clone: The antigen is undetermined.

Cryopreserved PBMC, at 1-10 million per sample, were present before DNA extraction. Runs used v3.0 of the immunoSEQ assay and were done at survey level. The data were produced by immunoSEQ multiplex PCR, yet TCRdb's version contains in-frame clones alone and is incomplete. The sample includes 11,000 to 15,000 clones, nearly 90% of them seen just once. The genes are TRBV18 and TRBJ1-3, with TRBD1 as a possible D gene (5 bases). This receptor was taken from a man in his forties or fifties with HIV. Sequenced material: unsorted PBMCs, taken 6.2 years after starting antiretroviral therapy. The chain's CDR3 is CASSPEGYTIYF. The DNA for the CDR3 is TGTGCCAGCTCACCTGAGGGGTACACCATATATTTT.